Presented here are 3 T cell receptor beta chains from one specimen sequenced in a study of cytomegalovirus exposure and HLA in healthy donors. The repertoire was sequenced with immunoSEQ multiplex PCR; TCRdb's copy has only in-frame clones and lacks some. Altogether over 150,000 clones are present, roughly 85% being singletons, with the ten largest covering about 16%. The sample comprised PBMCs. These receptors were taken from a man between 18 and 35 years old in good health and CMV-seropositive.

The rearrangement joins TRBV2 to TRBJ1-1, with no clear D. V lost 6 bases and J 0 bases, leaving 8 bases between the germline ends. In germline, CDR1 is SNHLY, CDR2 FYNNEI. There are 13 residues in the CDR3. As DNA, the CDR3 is TGTGCCAGCAGACAGATCCTGAACACTGAAGCTTTCTTT. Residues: CASRQILNTEAFF. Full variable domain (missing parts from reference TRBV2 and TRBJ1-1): EPEVTQTPSHQVTQMGQEVILRCVPISNHLYFYWYRQILGQKVEFLVSFYNNEISEKSEIFDDQFSVERPDGSNFTLKIRSTKLEDSAMYFCASRQILNTEAFFGQGTRLTVV.

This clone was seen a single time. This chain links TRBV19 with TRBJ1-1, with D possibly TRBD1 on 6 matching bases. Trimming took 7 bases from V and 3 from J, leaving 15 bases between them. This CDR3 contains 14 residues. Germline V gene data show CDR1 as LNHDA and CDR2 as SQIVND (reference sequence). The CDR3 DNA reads TGTGCCAGTAATCCAACAGGGAAGTACACTGAAGCTTTCTTT. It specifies CASNPTGKYTEAFF.

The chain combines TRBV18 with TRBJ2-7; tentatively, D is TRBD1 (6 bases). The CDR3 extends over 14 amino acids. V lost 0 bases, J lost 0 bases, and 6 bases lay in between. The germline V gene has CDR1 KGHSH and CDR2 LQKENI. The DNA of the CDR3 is TGTGCCAGCTCACCACCAGGGGGCTCCTACGAGCAGTACTTC. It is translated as CASSPPGGSYEQYF.